The rows below give T cell receptor beta chains drawn from one sample of a study of blood T cell repertoires in COVID-19. Sequenced by immunoSEQ multiplex PCR; TCRdb stores in-frame clones only, minus some. In the table there are roughly 180,000 clones, 83% of which are singletons. The sequencing input was PBMCs or T cells enriched from blood (not recorded which). These receptors were taken from a woman between 50 and 59 years old who had recovered from COVID-19. CDR3s include the opening cysteine and the closing phenylalanine or tryptophan. D genes are given only for firm matches. Only some rows state a clone size, as once, few, many or a class for expanded clones.

cdr3_length,v_call,j_call,d_call,clone_size,cdr3_aa,cdr3_nt
16,TRBV2,TRBJ1-5,TRBD1,few,CASSGGRQGAGQPQHF,TGTGCCAGCAGTGGGGGGAGACAGGGGGCCGGTCAGCCCCAGCATTTT
13,TRBV19,TRBJ1-1,TRBD1,-,CASTGQMNTEAFF,TGTGCCAGTACGGGACAGATGAACACTGAAGCTTTCTTT
13,TRBV12-3/TRBV12-4,TRBJ1-1,TRBD1,-,CASSLGQGVEAFF,TGTGCCAGCAGCCTTGGACAGGGGGTTGAAGCTTTCTTT
17,TRBV18,TRBJ2-1,TRBD2,-,CATSGTSGWGAYNEQFF,TGTGCCACCTCAGGGACTAGCGGGTGGGGGGCCTACAATGAGCAGTTCTTC
15,TRBV6-5,TRBJ1-6,TRBD1,-,CASRRGTGENSPLHF,TGTGCCAGCAGGCGCGGGACAGGGGAGAATTCACCCCTCCACTTT
14,TRBV6-5,TRBJ1-2,-,-,CASAVPEGVDGYTF,TGTGCCAGTGCGGTGCCGGAAGGGGTGGATGGCTACACCTTC
17,TRBV19,TRBJ1-2,TRBD1,-,CASSYRQGAGPRYGYTF,TGTGCCAGTAGTTATCGACAGGGGGCTGGCCCTCGCTATGGCTACACCTTC
11,TRBV29-1,TRBJ2-1,-,once,CSVESVDEQFF,TGCAGCGTTGAAAGTGTAGATGAGCAGTTCTTC
16,TRBV7-2,TRBJ1-4,TRBD1,-,CASSPRWDRATEKLFF,TGTGCCAGCAGCCCAAGATGGGACAGGGCTACTGAAAAACTGTTTTTT
13,TRBV30,TRBJ1-5,-,-,CAWSVPGNQPQHF,TGTGCCTGGAGTGTACCAGGAAATCAGCCCCAGCATTTT
12,TRBV6-5,TRBJ1-1,-,-,CASRRDTYEAFF,TGTGCCAGCAGACGCGACACCTACGAAGCTTTCTTT
14,TRBV27,TRBJ1-1,TRBD1,-,CASSSRTGRTEAFF,TGTGCCAGCAGTTCTCGGACAGGGCGGACTGAAGCTTTCTTT
15,TRBV23-1,TRBJ2-5,-,once,CASSQSTGKQETQYF,TGCGCCAGCAGTCAATCAACAGGGAAACAAGAGACCCAGTACTTC
14,TRBV19,TRBJ2-3,-,-,CATGEPTKTDTQYF,TGTGCCACGGGGGAGCCAACCAAAACAGATACGCAGTATTTT
13,TRBV7-8,TRBJ1-5,-,-,CASSVQGNQPQHF,TGTGCCAGCAGCGTACAGGGAAATCAGCCCCAGCATTTT
13,TRBV5-1,TRBJ1-1,-,-,CASSPTGGSEAFF,TGCGCCAGCAGCCCCACTGGAGGATCTGAAGCTTTCTTT
14,TRBV29-1,TRBJ1-5,TRBD1,few,CSVVGTGGNQPQHF,TGCAGCGTTGTGGGGACAGGGGGAAATCAGCCCCAGCATTTT
16,TRBV28,TRBJ2-1,-,-,CASSLLFPGSRNEQFF,TGTGCCAGCAGTTTATTGTTCCCAGGGTCGAGGAATGAGCAGTTCTTC
12,TRBV7-9,TRBJ1-1,-,-,CASRTLNTEAFF,TGTGCCAGCAGGACACTGAACACTGAAGCTTTCTTT
14,TRBV4-2,TRBJ1-6,-,-,CASGGSPTNSPLHF,TGTGCGAGCGGGGGGAGCCCTACTAATTCACCCCTCCACTTT
15,TRBV5-1,TRBJ1-2,-,-,CASSLSDSRDYGYTF,TGCGCCAGCAGCTTGTCGGACTCACGCGACTATGGCTACACCTTC
14,TRBV19,TRBJ2-2,TRBD2,-,CATRLAGNAGELFF,TGTGCCACTAGACTAGCGGGTAACGCCGGGGAGCTGTTTTTT
9,TRBV7-9,TRBJ1-3,-,-,CALRGTIYF,TGTGCCCTACGTGGCACCATATATTTT
15,TRBV19,TRBJ1-3,-,-,CASSIRAGAGNTIYF,TGTGCCAGTAGTATAAGGGCAGGGGCTGGAAACACCATATATTTT
15,TRBV7-8,TRBJ2-5,TRBD2,-,CASSSQRGGRETQYF,TGTGCCAGCAGCTCCCAGCGGGGGGGGAGGGAGACCCAGTACTTC
16,TRBV3-1/TRBV3-2,TRBJ2-1,TRBD2,-,CASSPPGLALRDEQFF,TGTGCCAGCAGCCCCCCCGGACTAGCGCTTCGGGATGAGCAGTTCTTC
11,TRBV20-1,TRBJ1-4,-,-,CSASLYEKLFF,TGCAGTGCTAGCCTTTATGAAAAACTGTTTTTT
15,TRBV9,TRBJ1-1,-,-,CASSVVLSLNTEAFF,TGTGCCAGCAGCGTAGTTCTCAGTTTGAACACTGAAGCTTTCTTT
12,TRBV5-6,TRBJ1-1,-,-,CASSLVGRGAFF,TGTGCCAGCAGCTTGGTGGGGCGCGGAGCTTTCTTT
14,TRBV10-3,TRBJ1-1,-,-,CAIRGDTGGGKAFF,TGTGCCATCCGTGGGGACACGGGAGGGGGGAAAGCTTTCTTT
16,TRBV5-1,TRBJ2-2,-,-,CASSLQEQGVTGELFF,TGCGCCAGCAGCTTGCAAGAACAGGGTGTCACCGGGGAGCTGTTTTTT
14,TRBV30,TRBJ1-6,TRBD1,few,CAWSSTGSAWALHF,TGTGCCTGGAGCTCGACAGGGTCGGCGTGGGCCCTCCACTTT
15,TRBV4-1,TRBJ1-2,TRBD1,few,CASSQGGTGHTVYTF,TGCGCCAGCAGCCAAGGGGGGACAGGGCATACCGTCTACACCTTC
16,TRBV19,TRBJ1-6,-,-,CASSFTRGHLDSPLHF,TGTGCCAGTAGTTTCACCCGCGGACATTTGGATTCACCCCTCCACTTT
14,TRBV30,TRBJ2-2,-,-,CAWSIPGSTGELFF,TGTGCCTGGAGTATACCCGGGAGCACCGGGGAGCTGTTTTTT
12,TRBV30,TRBJ2-5,TRBD2,-,CAWSGGGGTQYF,TGTGCCTGGAGCGGCGGGGGGGGGACCCAGTACTTC
14,TRBV15,TRBJ1-1,TRBD1,-,CATSMDRGPWKAFF,TGTGCCACCAGCATGGACAGGGGCCCTTGGAAGGCTTTCTTT
13,TRBV21-1,TRBJ1-2,-,few,CASASVMYYGYTF,TGTGCCAGCGCTAGCGTAATGTACTATGGCTACACCTTC
11,TRBV9,TRBJ1-1,-,few,CASSPRTEAFF,TGTGCCAGCAGCCCTCGTACTGAAGCTTTCTTT
15,TRBV29-1,TRBJ2-1,TRBD2,once,CSVAGGSIAYNEQFF,TGCAGCGTTGCAGGCGGGAGTATCGCCTACAATGAGCAGTTCTTC
15,TRBV7-3,TRBJ2-5,TRBD2,-,CASAPSGGRGETQYF,TGTGCCAGCGCCCCTAGCGGGGGTCGGGGGGAGACCCAGTACTTC
16,TRBV9,TRBJ1-4,-,-,CASSPHQEGLLEKLFF,TGTGCCAGCAGCCCCCACCAGGAGGGCCTTTTGGAAAAACTGTTTTTT
15,TRBV27,TRBJ2-3,TRBD2,-,CASRGLAGNTDTQYF,TGTGCCAGCAGGGGACTAGCGGGGAACACAGATACGCAGTATTTT
16,TRBV7-6,TRBJ2-2,-,-,CASSSSEGLDTGELFF,TGTGCCAGCAGCTCGAGTGAGGGCTTGGACACCGGGGAGCTGTTTTTT
16,TRBV9,TRBJ1-2,-,-,CASSPQRGATLYGYTF,TGTGCCAGCAGCCCCCAGCGGGGGGCGACCTTATATGGCTACACCTTC
14,TRBV9,TRBJ1-6,-,-,CASSVARGGSPLHF,TGTGCCAGCAGCGTAGCAAGGGGAGGTTCACCCCTCCACTTT
15,TRBV19,TRBJ2-5,-,-,CASTPRGQGGETQYF,TGTGCCAGTACCCCCCGGGGGCAGGGAGGGGAGACCCAGTACTTC
16,TRBV20-1,TRBJ2-5,TRBD2,-,CSASYPGLAGEETQYF,TGCAGTGCTAGTTATCCGGGACTAGCGGGGGAAGAGACCCAGTACTTC
15,TRBV5-1,TRBJ1-4,TRBD1,once,CASRDSPSTNEKLFF,TGCGCCAGTAGGGACAGTCCATCAACTAATGAAAAACTGTTTTTT
13,TRBV7-2,TRBJ2-5,-,-,CASSFSGAETQYF,TGTGCCAGCAGCTTCTCTGGAGCGGAGACCCAGTACTTC
14,TRBV18,TRBJ1-4,-,once,CASSPGLTNEKLFF,TGTGCCAGCTCACCAGGCCTGACTAATGAAAAACTGTTTTTT
14,TRBV2,TRBJ1-2,-,-,CASRLEGWAYGYTF,TGTGCCAGCCGCCTAGAGGGTTGGGCCTATGGCTACACCTTC
17,TRBV19,TRBJ1-6,-,-,CASSIRTERSYNSPLHF,TGTGCCAGTAGTATACGGACAGAAAGGTCCTATAATTCACCCCTCCACTTT
13,TRBV7-9,TRBJ1-1,-,-,CASSLDRVGEAFF,TGTGCCAGCAGCTTAGACAGGGTGGGTGAAGCTTTCTTT
15,TRBV11-2,TRBJ1-4,-,few,CASSPGRGTNEKLFF,TGTGCCAGCAGTCCCGGACGGGGAACTAATGAAAAACTGTTTTTT